The text below deals with one TCR beta chain. Given a much more abundant clone one base away, this may be a read error. No ophthalmopathy progression within 18 months constituted stable Graves' hyperthyroidism. These data come from a study of T cells in Graves' hyperthyroidism and ophthalmopathy. RNA transcripts yielded amplified TCR beta CDR3 regions. TCR CDR3 regions were first amplified by RT-PCR with HTBI primers. Using its own MiXCR run on the multiplex PCR reads, TCRdb lists one record per CDR3 protein. This sample carries about 210,000 distinct CDR3 sequences, roughly 18% of them seen once, and the ten largest clones take roughly 50%. This CDR3 has 14 residues. Germline lookup yields CDR1 GTSNPN and CDR2 SVGIG (reference sequence).

The sequencing sample was made of blood. The chain links TRBV30 to TRBJ2-1; TRBD2 agrees at 7 bases. The TCR originated in a man in his fifties with Graves' hyperthyroidism. CDR3 sequence: CAWSGKAGINEQSF. CDR3 DNA sequence: TGTGCCTGGAGTGGTAAAGCGGGAATCAATGAGCAGTCCTTC.